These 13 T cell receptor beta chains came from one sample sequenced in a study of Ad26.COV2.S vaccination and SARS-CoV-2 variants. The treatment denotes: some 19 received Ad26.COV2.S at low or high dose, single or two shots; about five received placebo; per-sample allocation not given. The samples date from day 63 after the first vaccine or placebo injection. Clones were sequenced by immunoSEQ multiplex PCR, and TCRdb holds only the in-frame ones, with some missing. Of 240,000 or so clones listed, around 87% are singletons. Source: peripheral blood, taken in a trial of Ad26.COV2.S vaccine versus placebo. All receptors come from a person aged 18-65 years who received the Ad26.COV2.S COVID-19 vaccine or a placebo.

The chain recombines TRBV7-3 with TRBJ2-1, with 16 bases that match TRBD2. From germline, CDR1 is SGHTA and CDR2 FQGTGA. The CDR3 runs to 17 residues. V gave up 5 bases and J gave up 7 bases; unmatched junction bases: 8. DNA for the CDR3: TGTGCCAGCAGCCCCCGGGGACTAGCGGGGGGGCCAAATGAGCAGTTCTTC. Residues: CASSPRGLAGGPNEQFF.

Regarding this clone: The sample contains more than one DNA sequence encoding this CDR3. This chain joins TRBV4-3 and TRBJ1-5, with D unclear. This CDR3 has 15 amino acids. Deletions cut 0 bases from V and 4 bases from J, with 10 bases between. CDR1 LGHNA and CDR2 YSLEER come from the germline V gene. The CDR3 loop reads CASSQDRVGNQPQHF. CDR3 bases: TGCGCCAGCAGCCAAGATAGGGTAGGAAATCAGCCCCAGCATTTT.

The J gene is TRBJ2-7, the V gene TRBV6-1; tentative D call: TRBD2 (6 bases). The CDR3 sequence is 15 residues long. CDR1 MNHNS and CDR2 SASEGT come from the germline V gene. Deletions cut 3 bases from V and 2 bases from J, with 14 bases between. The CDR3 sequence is CASSDGVRTTYEQYF. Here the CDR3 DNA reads TGTGCCAGCAGTGACGGAGTTAGGACTACCTACGAGCAGTACTTC.

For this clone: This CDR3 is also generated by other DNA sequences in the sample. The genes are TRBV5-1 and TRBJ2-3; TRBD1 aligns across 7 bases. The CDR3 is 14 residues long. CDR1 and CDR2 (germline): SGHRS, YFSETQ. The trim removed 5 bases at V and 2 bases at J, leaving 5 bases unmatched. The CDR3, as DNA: TGCGCCAGCAGTTTACAGGGGAACACAGATACGCAGTATTTT. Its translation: CASSLQGNTDTQYF. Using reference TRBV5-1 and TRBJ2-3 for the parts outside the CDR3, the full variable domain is KAGVTQTPRYLIKTRGQQVTLSCSPISGHRSVSWYQQTPGQGLQFLFEYFSETQRNKGNFPGRFSGRQFSNSRSEMNVSTLELGDSALYLCASSLQGNTDTQYFGPGTRLTVL.

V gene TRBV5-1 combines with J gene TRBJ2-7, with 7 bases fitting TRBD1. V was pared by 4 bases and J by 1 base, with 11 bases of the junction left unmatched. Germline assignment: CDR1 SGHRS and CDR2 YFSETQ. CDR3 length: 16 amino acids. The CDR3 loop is CASSRQVTGLSYEQYF. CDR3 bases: TGCGCCAGCAGCCGACAAGTGACAGGGTTATCCTACGAGCAGTACTTC.

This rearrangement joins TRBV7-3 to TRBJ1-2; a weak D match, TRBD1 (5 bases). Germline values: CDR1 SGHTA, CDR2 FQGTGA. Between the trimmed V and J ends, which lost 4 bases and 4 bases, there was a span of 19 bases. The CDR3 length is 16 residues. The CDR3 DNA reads TGTGCCAGCAGCTCGCCGATCTGGGGGGTCGGCTATGGCTACACCTTC. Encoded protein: CASSSPIWGVGYGYTF.

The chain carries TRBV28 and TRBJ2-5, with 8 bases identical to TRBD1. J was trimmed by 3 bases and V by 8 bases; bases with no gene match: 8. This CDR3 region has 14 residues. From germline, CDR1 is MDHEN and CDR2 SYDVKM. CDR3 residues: CASHGQGWKETQYF. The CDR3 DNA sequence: TGTGCCAGCCACGGACAGGGATGGAAAGAGACCCAGTACTTC.

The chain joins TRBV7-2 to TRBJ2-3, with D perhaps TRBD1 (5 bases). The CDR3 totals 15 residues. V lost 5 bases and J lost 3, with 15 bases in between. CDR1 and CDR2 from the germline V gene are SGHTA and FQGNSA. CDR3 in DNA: TGTGCCAGCAGCAACCGCGGACATAAAACAGATACGCAGTATTTT. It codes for CASSNRGHKTDTQYF.

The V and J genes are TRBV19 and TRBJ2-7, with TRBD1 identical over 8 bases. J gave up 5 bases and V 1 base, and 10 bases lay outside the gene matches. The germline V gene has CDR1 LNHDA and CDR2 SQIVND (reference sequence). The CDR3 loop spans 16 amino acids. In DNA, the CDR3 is TGTGCCAGTAGTATAGGGGACAGGCTCACTGGGCACGAGCAGTACTTC. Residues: CASSIGDRLTGHEQYF.

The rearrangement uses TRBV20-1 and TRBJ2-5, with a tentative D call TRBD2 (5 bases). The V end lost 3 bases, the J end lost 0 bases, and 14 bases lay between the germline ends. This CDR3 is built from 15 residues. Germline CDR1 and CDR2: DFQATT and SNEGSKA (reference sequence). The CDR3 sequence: CSASPPGSHQETQYF. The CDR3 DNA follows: TGCAGTGCTAGTCCCCCGGGATCACACCAAGAGACCCAGTACTTC.

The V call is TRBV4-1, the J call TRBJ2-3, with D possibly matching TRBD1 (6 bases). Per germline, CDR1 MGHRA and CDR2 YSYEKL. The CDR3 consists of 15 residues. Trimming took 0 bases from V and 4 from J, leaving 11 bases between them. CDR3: CASSQEGGRADTQYF. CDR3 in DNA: TGCGCCAGCAGCCAAGAAGGGGGACGAGCAGATACGCAGTATTTT.

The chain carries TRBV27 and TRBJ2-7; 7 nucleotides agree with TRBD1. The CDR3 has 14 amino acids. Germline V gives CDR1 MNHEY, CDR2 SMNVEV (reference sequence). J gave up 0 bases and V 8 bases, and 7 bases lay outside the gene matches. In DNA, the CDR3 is TGTGCCAGCGCCAGACAGGGAAGCTCCTACGAGCAGTACTTC. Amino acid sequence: CASARQGSSYEQYF.

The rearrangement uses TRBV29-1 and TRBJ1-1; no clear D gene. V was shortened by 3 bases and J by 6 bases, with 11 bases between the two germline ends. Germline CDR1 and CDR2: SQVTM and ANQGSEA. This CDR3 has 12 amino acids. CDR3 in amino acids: CSVDGVQSEAFF. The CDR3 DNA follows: TGCAGCGTTGATGGGGTTCAGTCTGAAGCTTTCTTT.